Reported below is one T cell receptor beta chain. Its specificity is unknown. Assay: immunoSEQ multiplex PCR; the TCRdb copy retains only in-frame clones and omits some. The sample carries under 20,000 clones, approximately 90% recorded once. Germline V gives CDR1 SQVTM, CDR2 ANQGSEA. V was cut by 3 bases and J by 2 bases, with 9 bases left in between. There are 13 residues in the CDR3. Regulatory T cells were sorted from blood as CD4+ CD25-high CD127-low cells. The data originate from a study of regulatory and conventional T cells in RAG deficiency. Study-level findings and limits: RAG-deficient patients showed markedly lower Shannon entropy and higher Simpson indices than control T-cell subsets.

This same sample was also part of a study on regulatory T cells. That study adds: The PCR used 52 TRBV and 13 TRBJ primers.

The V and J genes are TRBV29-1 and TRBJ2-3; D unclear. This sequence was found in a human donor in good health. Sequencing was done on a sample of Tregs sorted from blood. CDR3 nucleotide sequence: TGCAGCGTTGAGAAGCAGTACACAGATACGCAGTATTTT. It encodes CSVEKQYTDTQYF.